This passage covers 7 T cell receptor beta chains from one sample sequenced in a study of shared clonotypes between healthy human individuals. Only in-frame clones appear in the TCRdb table, and some are missing; sequencing was by immunoSEQ multiplex PCR. There are about 580,000 clones in the sample; roughly 98% occur only once, and roughly 0.29% lies in the top ten. CD8 cells regarded as naive lacked CD45RO, were positively chosen for CCR7, and omitted terminally differentiated effector memory CD45RA+ cells. The source material was naive CD8+ T cells sorted from blood. The origin of the receptors is a man aged 30 to 39 in good health.

The chain combines TRBV27 with TRBJ2-1, with TRBD2 identical over 9 bases. The CDR3 spans 19 residues. J gave up 4 bases and V 1 base, and 14 bases lay outside the gene matches. Looked up from germline, CDR1 is MNHEY and CDR2 is SMNVEV (reference sequence). CDR3 bases: TGTGCCAGCAGTTTATTTAGCGATGGCCGGACTAGCGAGTACAATGAGCAGTTCTTC. Encoded protein: CASSLFSDGRTSEYNEQFF.

The CDR3: CASKGTSAAYNEQFF. DNA of the CDR3: TGTGCCAGCAAGGGGACTAGCGCGGCCTACAATGAGCAGTTCTTC. This chain joins TRBV7-6 and TRBJ2-1; 10 bases fit TRBD2. The V gene's germline CDR1 is SGHVS and CDR2 FNYEAQ. V gave up 7 bases and J gave up 2 bases; unmatched junction bases: 5. CDR3 size: 15 residues.

The rearrangement uses TRBV7-9 and TRBJ2-7; 10 nucleotides align to TRBD2. Trimming cost V 4 bases and J 4 bases; bases outside gene matches: 4. The CDR3 extends over 14 amino acids. Germline CDR1 SEHNR, CDR2 FQNEAQ (reference sequence). The CDR3 protein is CASSSPGLAYEQYF. In nucleotides, the CDR3 is TGTGCCAGCAGCTCACCGGGACTAGCGTACGAGCAGTACTTC. Drawing the rest from reference TRBV7-9 and TRBJ2-7, the complete variable domain is DTGVSQNPRHKITKRGQNVTFRCDPISEHNRLYWYRQTLGQGPEFLTYFQNEAQLEKSRLLSDRFSAERPKGSFSTLEIQRTEQGDSAMYLCASSSPGLAYEQYFGPGTRLTVT.

The chain combines TRBV18 with TRBJ2-1; no firm D call. The V gene lost 2 bases and the J gene lost 0 bases, with 11 bases spanning the gap. CDR1 and CDR2 (germline): KGHSH, LQKENI. The CDR3 runs to 16 residues. The CDR3 DNA sequence: TGTGCCAGCTCACCAGAGGCCCCGAGCTCCTACAATGAGCAGTTCTTC. This sequence encodes CASSPEAPSSYNEQFF.

This chain links TRBV5-4 with TRBJ1-2; no clear D. The germline V gene has CDR1 SGHNT and CDR2 YYREEE (reference sequence). The CDR3 length is 13 residues. The ends were cut back, 5 bases at V and 6 bases at J, with 14 bases in the middle. The chain's CDR3 is CASRSGGIDGYTF. Here the CDR3 DNA reads TGTGCCAGCAGATCTGGCGGAATTGATGGCTACACCTTC.

The V gene is TRBV6-5, the J gene TRBJ2-3; TRBD2 matches at 10 bases. Trimming cost V 6 bases and J 5 bases; bases outside gene matches: 8. The germline gives CDR1 MNHEY, CDR2 SVGAGI. CDR3 size: 15 residues. The CDR3 protein is CASSLGLADEDTQYF. CDR3 DNA sequence: TGTGCCAGCAGCCTCGGACTAGCGGATGAAGATACGCAGTATTTT.

The CDR3 DNA reads TGTGCCAGCAGCTTAGGCACGAGTGCCACTGAAGCTTTCTTT. This gives the protein CASSLGTSATEAFF. This rearrangement joins TRBV7-9 to TRBJ1-1; no firm D call. Germline CDR1 reads SEHNR; CDR2 reads FQNEAQ (reference sequence). CDR3 size: 14 residues. V lost 1 base and J 4 bases, leaving 10 bases between the germline ends.